Shown below are 20 T cell receptor beta chains from a single sample sequenced in a study of T cells in Graves' hyperthyroidism and ophthalmopathy. What was amplified from RNA transcripts were TCR beta CDR3 regions. First-round RT-PCR targeting the TCR CDR3 was performed with the HTBI primer set. TCRdb reanalysed the multiplex PCR reads using MiXCR and keeps one entry per CDR3 protein. This table has about 640,000 distinct CDR3 sequences, around 21% appearing once. The sequenced sample was blood. The source of these receptors is a man aged 30-40 years with Graves' ophthalmopathy.

This clonotype was seen many times. This chain connects TRBV27 to TRBJ1-2, with 9 nucleotides matching TRBD1. CDR1 and CDR2 from the germline V gene are MNHEY and SMNVEV (reference sequence). The CDR3 consists of 17 residues. V lost 4 bases, J lost 6 bases, and 15 bases stayed unmatched. The CDR3 loop is CASSSDYRTGVKDGYTF. The CDR3 nucleotides read TGTGCCAGCAGTTCCGACTATAGGACAGGGGTAAAGGATGGCTACACCTTC.

In its sample, this clonotype was seen a few times. The gene calls are TRBV11-3 and TRBJ1-4, with 8 bases identical to TRBD1. Germline assignment: CDR1 SGHNT and CDR2 YENEEA. Trimming took 0 bases from V and 5 from J; bases not matched to a gene: 8. The CDR3 sequence is 17 residues long. The chain's CDR3 is CASSLEVPRGRNEKLFF. As DNA, the CDR3 is TGTGCCAGCAGCTTAGAAGTCCCCAGGGGGCGGAATGAAAAACTGTTTTTT.

This clonotype was seen a few times. The chain couples TRBV10-3 to TRBJ1-4; 8 bases agree with TRBD1. Germline loops: CDR1 ENHRY, CDR2 SYGVKD. The CDR3 runs 13 residues. The junction had 5 bases not matched to a gene; V was cut back by 10 bases and J by 4 bases. CDR3 loop: CATTQGVNEKLFF. CDR3 nucleotides: TGTGCCACTACACAGGGGGTTAATGAAAAACTGTTTTTT.

This clonotype occurred a few times. V is TRBV7-8 and J is TRBJ2-4; maybe TRBD2 (6 bases). This CDR3 comprises 14 residues. Germline CDR1 and CDR2: SGHVS and FQNEAQ. Deletions cut 5 bases from V and 7 bases from J, with 15 bases between. The CDR3 region is CASSALEGPNIQYF. The CDR3 nucleotides read TGTGCCAGCAGCGCGTTGGAGGGACCCAACATTCAGTACTTC.

This clonotype was found many times. The rearrangement uses TRBV30 and TRBJ1-1; no firm D call. V shed 3 bases and J shed 5 bases, with 7 bases lying between them. Germline-derived CDR1 and CDR2 are GTSNPN and SVGIG (reference sequence). The CDR3 runs to 11 residues. This chain's CDR3 is CAWRIPTEAFF. The CDR3 DNA sequence: TGTGCCTGGAGAATACCAACTGAAGCTTTCTTT.

This clonotype appeared a few times. V gene TRBV6-9 combines with J gene TRBJ2-2; TRBD2 is a possible D gene (5 bases). Per germline, CDR1 MNHGY and CDR2 SVAAGI. CDR3 size: 15 residues. The V end lost 3 bases, the J end lost 4 bases, and 12 bases lay between the germline ends. The CDR3 reads CASSYRREGTGELFF. The DNA of the CDR3 is TGTGCCAGCAGTTACCGCCGTGAGGGCACCGGGGAGCTGTTTTTT.

In regard to this clonotype: Germline and junction disagree at one end, which may indicate a read error. The CDR3 spells CASSPKTLSGERFF. The CDR3 DNA sequence: TGTGCCAGCAGCCCCAAGACCCTTTCAGGTGAGCGGTTCTTC. This chain uses TRBV7-8 with TRBJ2-1; D not resolved. The germline V gene encodes CDR1 SGHVS and CDR2 FQNEAQ. This CDR3 spans 14 amino acids. Full variable domain (missing parts from reference TRBV7-8 and TRBJ2-1): GAGVSQSPRYKVAKRGQDVALRCDPISGHVSLFWYQQALGQGPEFLTYFQNEAQLDKSGLPSDRFFAERPEGSVSTLKIQRTQQEDSAVYLCASSPKTLSGERFFGPGTRLTVL.

There are a few counts of this clonotype. The J gene is TRBJ1-5, the V gene TRBV29-1; 7 nucleotides agree with TRBD1. CDR3 size: 13 residues. Germline CDR1 SQVTM, CDR2 ANQGSEA. The ends lost 5 bases at V and 0 bases at J; junction bases unmatched: 1. The CDR3 sequence is CSVTGDSNQPQHF. CDR3 DNA sequence: TGCAGCGTTACAGGGGATAGCAATCAGCCCCAGCATTTT.

This rearrangement joins TRBV5-1 to TRBJ1-5; D is uncertain. Trimming cost V 1 base and J 2 bases, with 7 bases left between them. Germline loops: CDR1 SGHRS, CDR2 YFSETQ. This CDR3 has 14 amino acids. CDR3 residues: CASSLTPGNQPQHF. The CDR3 nucleotides read TGCGCCAGCAGCTTGACCCCGGGCAATCAGCCCCAGCATTTT.

The rearrangement uses TRBV6-1 and TRBJ1-1; TRBD1 agrees at 12 bases. Germline V gene data show CDR1 as MNHNS and CDR2 as SASEGT. V shed 6 bases and J 1 base; nucleotides not matched to a gene: 9. The CDR3 is 17 amino acids. Here the CDR3 reads CASSRGTGGHSNTEAFF. The DNA for the CDR3 is TGTGCCAGCAGCCGGGGGACAGGGGGCCATTCGAACACTGAAGCTTTCTTT.

Turning to this clonotype: Just one base apart from a much larger clone, this may be a read error. The rearrangement uses TRBV6-5 and TRBJ1-1, with D unresolved. The CDR3 sequence is 13 residues long. Per germline, CDR1 MNHEY and CDR2 SVGAGI. CDR3 DNA sequence: TGTGCCAGCAGTTACTCGAGTTATGAGGGAGCTCTCTTT. Translating it yields CASSYSSYEGALF.

This clonotype occurred many times. The V call is TRBV6-2 or TRBV6-3, the J call TRBJ2-7; TRBD1 or TRBD2 may be the D gene (5 bases each). Germline assignment: CDR1 MNHEY and CDR2 SVGEGT. The length of the CDR3 is 15 residues. V was cut by 6 bases and J by 3 bases, with 18 bases left in between. The CDR3 DNA sequence: TGTGCCAGCAGCGCAACCGGGACCCCAGTCTACGAGCAGTACTTC. Protein sequence: CASSATGTPVYEQYF.

This clonotype was seen ten or more times. The chain is built from TRBV20-1 and TRBJ2-7; D possibly corresponds to TRBD1 (5 bases). The CDR3 spans 13 residues. Germline V CDR1 and CDR2: DFQATT, SNEGSKA (reference sequence). V lost 5 bases, J lost 4 bases, and 15 bases lay in between. CDR3 loop: CSAVQGLRYEQYF. Here the CDR3 DNA reads TGCAGTGCTGTGCAGGGCCTAAGGTACGAGCAGTACTTC.

The chain has TRBV4-2 and TRBJ1-5; the D is unclear. Germline V CDR1 and CDR2: LGHNA, YNFKEQ. The CDR3 contains 13 residues. The V end was cut by 0 bases, the J end by 9 bases, with 9 bases between. Written as DNA, the CDR3 is TGTGCCAGCAGCCAAGACCACAAAGGGCCCCAGCATTTT. Its protein is CASSQDHKGPQHF.

This clonotype was found a few times. V and J are TRBV20-1 and TRBJ2-5, with D unclear. Deletions cut 6 bases from V and 4 bases from J, with 18 bases between. The V gene's germline CDR1 is DFQATT and CDR2 SNEGSKA (reference sequence). The CDR3 has 14 amino acids. This CDR3 reads CSARTGQSPETQYF. The DNA for the CDR3 is TGCAGTGCCCGCACTGGGCAGTCCCCAGAGACCCAGTACTTC.

This clonotype was seen many times. The V call is TRBV18, the J call TRBJ2-5; D not resolved. There are 13 residues in the CDR3. Trimming cost V 2 bases and J 1 base, with 5 bases left between them. From germline, CDR1 is KGHSH and CDR2 LQKENI. In DNA form, the CDR3 reads TGTGCCAGCTCACCAAGGACCCAAGAGACCCAGTACTTC. Protein product: CASSPRTQETQYF.

CDR3 in DNA: TGTGCCAGCAGCCCTAACTCGGGAGGGCCGGAGACCCAGTACTTC. Translated, it gives CASSPNSGGPETQYF. The gene calls are TRBV3-1 and TRBJ2-5, with 8 bases that match TRBD2. The CDR3 has 15 residues. The V segment lost 4 bases and the J segment 5 bases; nucleotides outside the gene matches: 9. The germline V gene encodes CDR1 LGHDT and CDR2 YNNKEL (reference sequence).

This clonotype was seen a handful of times. The chain is built from TRBV6-2 or TRBV6-3 and TRBJ2-5; 8 nucleotides agree with TRBD2. The J segment lost 5 bases and the V segment lost 2 bases, leaving 13 bases of the junction unmatched. Germline V gene lookup returns CDR1 MNHEY and CDR2 SVGEGT. The CDR3 contains 17 residues. The CDR3 sequence is CASSYESAGEGTETQYF. CDR3 nucleotide sequence: TGTGCCAGCAGTTACGAGTCAGCGGGAGAGGGGACGGAGACCCAGTACTTC.

The chain couples TRBV5-1 to TRBJ2-6, with 8 bases lining up with TRBD1. There are 19 residues in the CDR3. Trimming cost V 4 bases and J 0 bases; bases outside gene matches: 12. CDR1 and CDR2 from the germline V gene are SGHRS and YFSETQ. This CDR3 reads CASSLTGGFNSSGANVLTF. Written as DNA, the CDR3 is TGCGCCAGCAGCCTTACAGGGGGGTTTAATAGCTCTGGGGCCAACGTCCTGACTTTC.

This clonotype has just a few counts. The V and J genes are TRBV12-3 or TRBV12-4 and TRBJ2-2, with 8 bases identical to TRBD2. This CDR3 has 16 amino acids. V lost 5 bases, J lost 2 bases, and 7 bases stayed unmatched. The CDR3: CASSVGREGNTGELFF. The CDR3 coding sequence is TGTGCCAGCAGTGTGGGTCGGGAGGGAAACACCGGGGAGCTGTTTTTT.